The 27 T cell receptor beta chains presented below share a single source sample, sequenced in a study of blood T cell repertoires in COVID-19. Method: immunoSEQ multiplex PCR; TCRdb's copy keeps in-frame clones and lacks some. The sample includes 60,000 to 70,000 clones, around four fifths seen only once; the top ten take over 40%. The sequenced material came from peripheral blood. The receptors come from a human donor in a cohort sampled during active COVID-19.

This rearrangement joins TRBV4-2 to TRBJ2-7; 9 nucleotides agree with TRBD1. CDR1 and CDR2 (germline): LGHNA, YNFKEQ. This CDR3 has 16 amino acids. V was pared by 1 base and J by 1 base, with 5 bases of the junction left unmatched. In DNA form, the CDR3 reads TGTGCCAGCAGCCAAGGTCGACAGGGGGGTTCCTACGAGCAGTACTTC. This encodes CASSQGRQGGSYEQYF.

There are a few counts of this clone. The chain carries TRBV5-8 and TRBJ1-1; 7 bases map to TRBD1. The CDR3 runs 15 residues. The V gene end was trimmed by 4 bases and the J gene end by 1 base; junction bases not matched to a gene: 7. Germline CDR1 SGHTS, CDR2 YDEGEE. The CDR3 loop is CASSDRQGRNTEAFF. CDR3 in DNA: TGTGCCAGCAGCGACAGACAGGGAAGGAACACTGAAGCTTTCTTT.

The genes are TRBV19 and TRBJ1-2; TRBD1 matches at 8 bases. Germline values: CDR1 LNHDA, CDR2 SQIVND (reference sequence). The CDR3 totals 15 residues. V dropped 5 bases and J dropped 7; count of bases not matched to a gene: 12. In DNA form, the CDR3 reads TGTGCCAGTAGTCCTCAAGGACAGGGCGGTGGTGGCTACACCTTC. Protein product: CASSPQGQGGGGYTF.

The chain links TRBV7-6 to TRBJ1-3; 9 positions agree with TRBD1. This CDR3 is built from 15 residues. Germline-derived CDR1 and CDR2 are SGHVS and FNYEAQ. V dropped 1 base and J dropped 4; count of bases not matched to a gene: 2. The CDR3 DNA follows: TGTGCCAGCAGCTTAGACAGGGGGCCGGGAAACACCATATATTTT. This codes for CASSLDRGPGNTIYF.

V is TRBV4-1 and J is TRBJ2-7; 8 nucleotides agree with TRBD2. From germline, CDR1 is MGHRA and CDR2 YSYEKL. With V trimmed by 3 bases and J by 2 bases, 9 bases remained unmatched. CDR3 length: 16 amino acids. DNA for the CDR3: TGCGCCAGCAGCCAGGAAAAGCGGGGGAGTACCTACGAGCAGTACTTC. Translation: CASSQEKRGSTYEQYF.

The J gene is TRBJ1-1, the V gene TRBV30; D is perhaps TRBD1 (5 bases). The length of the CDR3 is 15 residues. The germline CDR1 and CDR2 sequences are GTSNPN and SVGIG (reference sequence). Trimming stripped 4 bases from V and 1 base from J, with 16 bases between. CDR3 protein: CAWTRRGPGNTEAFF. The CDR3 DNA reads TGTGCCTGGACTCGGAGGGGACCTGGGAACACTGAAGCTTTCTTT.

This clone was found many times. The chain uses TRBV7-2 and TRBJ2-1; 10 bases map to TRBD1. The germline gives CDR1 SGHTA, CDR2 FQGNSA. The CDR3 extends over 16 amino acids. V dropped 5 bases and J dropped 0; count of bases not matched to a gene: 4. The CDR3 sequence: CASSLRDRGSYNEQFF. Here the CDR3 DNA reads TGTGCCAGCAGCCTCCGGGACAGGGGCTCCTACAATGAGCAGTTCTTC.

The rearrangement links TRBV19 to TRBJ2-5; D is undetermined. There are 15 residues in the CDR3. V was cut by 6 bases and J by 3 bases, with 17 bases left in between. Germline CDR1 is LNHDA and CDR2 is SQIVND (reference sequence). As DNA, the CDR3 is TGTGCCAGTAGCTCGTTTTTGGGCAGTAAAGAGACCCAGTACTTC. Its protein product is CASSSFLGSKETQYF.

The J gene is TRBJ2-3, the V gene TRBV7-3; 7 bases agree with TRBD2. The length of the CDR3 is 16 residues. Germline loops: CDR1 SGHTA, CDR2 FQGTGA. Trimming removed 1 base from V and 0 bases from J; junction bases left unmatched: 4. The CDR3 DNA sequence: TGTGCCAGCAGCTTAAGGGGGACTAAAAGCACAGATACGCAGTATTTT. Encoded protein: CASSLRGTKSTDTQYF.

This rearrangement joins TRBV19 to TRBJ2-4, with TRBD1 identical over 9 bases. Germline V gives CDR1 LNHDA, CDR2 SQIVND (reference sequence). J was trimmed by 6 bases and V by 5 bases; bases with no gene match: 5. The CDR3 extends over 14 amino acids. The CDR3 nucleotides read TGTGCCAGTAGTGGAGGACAGGGGTCAAACATTCAGTACTTC. Protein sequence: CASSGGQGSNIQYF.

The V call is TRBV11-3, the J call TRBJ2-1; the match to TRBD2 covers 9 bases. In germline, CDR1 is SGHNT, CDR2 YENEEA. The junction had 7 bases not matched to a gene; V was cut back by 1 base and J by 9 bases. The CDR3 consists of 15 residues. CDR3 nucleotides: TGTGCCAGCAGCTTAGGGCGGGGGGGCCTTGCTGAGCAGTTCTTC. This sequence encodes CASSLGRGGLAEQFF.

The gene calls are TRBV28 and TRBJ1-4; the D is unclear. V was shortened by 7 bases and J by 0 bases, with 18 bases between the two germline ends. The CDR3 contains 17 residues. CDR1 is MDHEN and CDR2 is SYDVKM in the germline V gene. The CDR3 here is CASTEHSPETTNEKLFF. The CDR3 nucleotides read TGTGCCAGCACCGAACATTCGCCGGAGACAACTAATGAAAAACTGTTTTTT. The variable domain in full, with the rest retrieved from reference TRBV28 and TRBJ1-4, is DVKVTQSSRYLVKRTGEKVFLECVQDMDHENMFWYRQDPGLGLRLIYFSYDVKMKEKGDIPEGYSVSREKKERFSLILESASTNQTSMYLCASTEHSPETTNEKLFFGSGTQLSVL.

The rearrangement uses TRBV5-1 and TRBJ2-3; TRBD1 agrees at 8 bases. The CDR3 extends over 15 amino acids. Trimming removed 0 bases from V and 3 bases from J; junction bases left unmatched: 3. The V gene's germline CDR1 is SGHRS and CDR2 YFSETQ. The CDR3 DNA reads as TGCGCCAGCAGCTTGGGACAGGGGTTAACAGATACGCAGTATTTT. Encoded protein: CASSLGQGLTDTQYF.

The chain carries TRBV25-1 and TRBJ1-1; D perhaps matches TRBD1 (6 bases). CDR3 length: 15 residues. The germline gives CDR1 MGHDK, CDR2 SYGVNS. The V end lost 7 bases, the J end lost 2 bases, and 17 bases lay between the germline ends. CDR3 sequence: CASIGQGNINTEAFF. The CDR3 region has the DNA TGTGCCAGCATCGGGCAGGGGAATATTAACACTGAAGCTTTCTTT.

This clone has a handful of counts. This sequence joins TRBV30 and TRBJ1-1; 7 nucleotides match TRBD1. This CDR3 is 14 amino acids long. The J segment lost 4 bases and the V segment lost 4 bases, leaving 9 bases of the junction unmatched. Germline V CDR1 and CDR2: GTSNPN, SVGIG (reference sequence). CDR3 sequence reads: CAWIKRQGGTEAFF. The CDR3 nucleotides are TGTGCCTGGATAAAGAGGCAGGGGGGCACTGAAGCTTTCTTT.

The rearrangement joins TRBV2 to TRBJ1-1; TRBD1 matches at 7 bases. Germline lookup yields CDR1 SNHLY and CDR2 FYNNEI. CDR3 length equals 14 residues. J was trimmed by 3 bases and V by 4 bases; bases with no gene match: 5. The CDR3: CASSAQGFHTEAFF. As DNA, the CDR3 is TGTGCCAGCAGTGCACAGGGGTTCCACACTGAAGCTTTCTTT.

The chain has TRBV10-1 and TRBJ2-1; a possible D gene is TRBD1 (5 bases). The V end was cut by 0 bases, the J end by 7 bases, with 16 bases between. Germline CDR1 WNHNN, CDR2 SYGVQD (reference sequence). The CDR3 sequence is 16 residues long. DNA for the CDR3: TGCGCCAGCAGTGAGTCGAGACAGTTCCTTCAGAATGAGCAGTTCTTC. Its translation: CASSESRQFLQNEQFF.

The chain combines TRBV10-3 with TRBJ1-1; no clear D gene. V was shortened by 8 bases and J by 5 bases, with 18 bases between the two germline ends. CDR1 is ENHRY, CDR2 SYGVKD, per germline. This CDR3 has 14 residues. The CDR3: CAIQKDLGWTEAFF. DNA of the CDR3: TGTGCCATCCAGAAGGACTTAGGGTGGACTGAAGCTTTCTTT.

This clone has more than one count but fewer than ten. The chain combines TRBV7-9 with TRBJ1-1; D is ambiguous. This CDR3 is 15 amino acids long. Trimming stripped 1 base from V and 1 base from J, with 10 bases between. Germline V gene data show CDR1 as SEHNR and CDR2 as FQNEAQ (reference sequence). CDR3: CASSLGLAANTEAFF. CDR3 coding DNA: TGTGCCAGCAGCTTAGGATTAGCAGCGAACACTGAAGCTTTCTTT.

The chain is built from TRBV2 and TRBJ2-1, with a tentative D call TRBD2 (5 bases). CDR1 and CDR2 (germline): SNHLY, FYNNEI. The CDR3 is made up of 13 amino acids. Trimming took off 3 bases at V and 6 bases at J, with 9 bases between the two ends. The CDR3 protein is CASSDLRVNEQFF. The CDR3 DNA reads as TGTGCCAGCAGTGATTTGAGGGTCAATGAGCAGTTCTTC.

This chain joins TRBV3-1 (or the pseudogene TRBV3-2) and TRBJ2-3; unclear D gene. Germline CDR1 reads LGHDT; CDR2 reads YNNKEL (reference sequence). V shed 3 bases and J shed 1 base, with 14 bases lying between them. The CDR3 runs 16 residues. This CDR3 reads CASSQTTGGRTDTQYF. DNA of the CDR3: TGTGCCAGCAGCCAGACGACTGGCGGCCGCACAGATACGCAGTATTTT.

This chain joins TRBV5-1 and TRBJ2-2; the match to TRBD1 covers 8 bases. After removal of 5 bases from V and 3 bases from J, the junction contained 6 bases not matched to a gene. Looked up from germline, CDR1 is SGHRS and CDR2 is YFSETQ. This CDR3 comprises 15 residues. DNA of the CDR3: TGCGCCAGCAGACTTGGACAGGGTGACACCGGGGAGCTGTTTTTT. Translated, it gives CASRLGQGDTGELFF.

This clone was recorded once. V gene TRBV5-1 combines with J gene TRBJ1-3; 7 nucleotides match TRBD1. After removal of 4 bases from V and 4 bases from J, the junction contained 5 bases not matched to a gene. CDR3 size: 14 residues. Germline V CDR1 and CDR2: SGHRS, YFSETQ. The CDR3 sequence is CASSQGGNGNTIYF. The CDR3 DNA is TGCGCCAGCAGCCAGGGGGGTAACGGAAACACCATATATTTT.

The chain employs TRBV3-1 (or the pseudogene TRBV3-2) and TRBJ2-7, with 9 bases matching TRBD1. The V segment lost 1 base and the J segment 2 bases; nucleotides outside the gene matches: 3. The CDR3 runs 15 residues. The germline V gene has CDR1 LGHDT and CDR2 YNNKEL (reference sequence). CDR3 DNA sequence: TGTGCCAGCAGCCAAGGGACAGGGGACACCTACGAGCAGTACTTC. Translated: CASSQGTGDTYEQYF.

The rearrangement links TRBV7-9 to TRBJ2-3, with D possibly matching TRBD2 (6 bases). The CDR3 spans 13 residues. Germline values: CDR1 SEHNR, CDR2 FQNEAQ (reference sequence). Trimming took 5 bases from V and 3 from J, leaving 9 bases between them. The CDR3 bases are TGTGCCAGCAGCCCGGGAGTGACAGATACGCAGTATTTT. Amino acids: CASSPGVTDTQYF. Using reference TRBV7-9 and TRBJ2-3 for the parts outside the CDR3, the full variable domain is DTGVSQNPRHKITKRGQNVTFRCDPISEHNRLYWYRQTLGQGPEFLTYFQNEAQLEKSRLLSDRFSAERPKGSFSTLEIQRTEQGDSAMYLCASSPGVTDTQYFGPGTRLTVL.

This clone showed up many times. The chain links TRBV4-2 to TRBJ1-2, with a tentative D call TRBD1 (5 bases). CDR3 length equals 13 residues. Germline V CDR1 and CDR2: LGHNA, YNFKEQ. V was pared by 5 bases and J by 6 bases, with 13 bases between. The CDR3: CASSIRDSDGYTF. DNA of the CDR3: TGTGCCAGCAGCATCCGGGACTCAGATGGCTACACCTTC.

The chain uses TRBV30 and TRBJ1-2, with D possibly matching TRBD1 (5 bases). Trimming removed 1 base from V and 11 bases from J, with 11 bases in between. This CDR3 region has 11 residues. The germline V gene encodes CDR1 GTSNPN and CDR2 SVGIG (reference sequence). The CDR3 loop is CAWSAGGPYTF. DNA of the CDR3: TGTGCCTGGAGTGCCGGGGGACCTTACACCTTC.